This TCR beta chain was recorded in a study of T-cell reconstitution after alpha-beta-depleted transplantation in children. Using unique molecular identifiers, the investigators prepared the TCRbeta library. TCRdb passed the PCR reads through MiXCR, listing each CDR3 protein once. This sample has roughly 100,000 distinct CDR3 sequences; 7.5% to 9.5% occur once, and the top ten carry about 16%. Per germline, CDR1 SGHTA and CDR2 FQGNSA. The CDR3 sequence is 14 residues long. The V and J ends lost 3 bases and 1 base respectively, with 7 bases between them. This clonotype was observed many times. The target antigen is unknown. Overall study findings and caveats: T-cell counts and diversity at one year following transplant were attributed mainly to newly produced T cells. At day 60, the high TCRbeta diversity found in some patients originated from recipient T cells and thymic progenitors that had survived. As was reported, about two months after transplant, alpha-beta T cells came from several hundred expanded graft clones.

This sample comprised PBMCs, obtained before TCRalphabeta/CD19-depleted stem cell transplant. This TCR derives from a boy under 10 years old with acute lymphoblastic leukemia, due to receive a stem cell transplant. V usage is TRBV7-2 and J usage is TRBJ1-5, with a weak D call TRBD1 (6 bases). CDR3 coding DNA: TGTGCCAGCAGCTTGCAGGGGAGCAATCAGCCCCAGCATTTT. It translates to CASSLQGSNQPQHF.